This passage covers 2 T cell receptor beta chains from one sample sequenced in a study of shared clonotypes between healthy human individuals (TCRdb year 2020). The library was built by means of the immunoSEQ multiplex PCR assay. In TCRdb, the immuneACCESS table is reduced to in-frame sequences with V and J assigned. These tables do not hold every clone; where another copy was compared, an unresolved V gene accounts for under half, and the others remain unexplained. The sample yields about a million clones; 60% to 85% were counted once. Of the sample, approximately 0.95% falls within the top ten clones. The sequenced material came from memory CD4+ T cells from PBMCs. The cell subset or site label corresponds to: CD45RA-negative fraction. Receptors originate from a young man in good health. Some clones in this sample may be carry-over from other donors' samples.

This clone was counted at least ten times. The rearrangement joins TRBV28 to TRBJ1-5; 12 bases match TRBD1. Germline V CDR1 and CDR2: MDHEN, SYDVKM. J gave up 7 bases and V 6 bases, and 13 bases lay outside the gene matches. CDR3 size: 17 residues. The CDR3 reads CASSPGQGAFRGQPQHF. The DNA of the CDR3 is TGTGCCAGCAGCCCGGGACAGGGGGCGTTCCGCGGCCAGCCCCAGCATTTT.

This clone has just a few counts. The chain joins TRBV28 to TRBJ1-1, with D maybe TRBD1 (6 bases). V gave up 6 bases and J gave up 4 bases, with 15 bases separating them. Germline V gene sequence: CDR1 MDHEN, CDR2 SYDVKM. This CDR3 is 14 amino acids long. CDR3 sequence reads: CASSVQGRGTEAFF. Here the CDR3 DNA reads TGTGCCAGCAGCGTACAGGGCAGGGGCACTGAAGCTTTCTTT.